This TCR beta chain was profiled in a study of cytomegalovirus exposure and HLA in healthy donors. TCRdb's table, derived via immunoSEQ multiplex PCR, lists solely in-frame clones and lacks some. The sample records roughly 220,000 clones, 75% to 95% being singletons. The CDR3 runs to 14 residues. Germline CDR1 is SQVTM and CDR2 is ANQGSEA. Trimming removed 8 bases at V and 2 bases at J, with 17 bases between. The origin of this receptor is a young woman in good health and CMV-seronegative. This chain joins TRBV29-1 and TRBJ2-3; D is possibly TRBD2 (6 bases). What was sequenced was PBMCs. The CDR3 reads CSIRDFGNTDTQYF. The CDR3 nucleotides are TGCAGCATCCGGGACTTTGGAAACACAGATACGCAGTATTTT.